These T cell receptor beta chains were read from a single sample in a study of CD8 T cells in ankylosing spondylitis. TCRdb used MiXCR to reprocess the 5' RACE reads, holding one entry per CDR3 protein. This sample yields around 130,000 distinct CDR3 sequences, of which approximately 17% are seen a single time; around a third belongs to the top ten. Sequenced: blood, either unsorted or a sorted T cell fraction (not recorded which). The receptors here all came from a male donor with ankylosing spondylitis. The CDR3 runs from the conserved cysteine through the conserved F or W. The order of the fields is D gene, J gene, V gene, clone size, CDR3 DNA, CDR3 protein. The D gene is left open where the match is weak. The size entry is marked missing in some rows and otherwise reads once, few, many or a size class.

D: -
J: TRBJ2-2
V: TRBV28
size: -
DNA: TGTGCCAGCACAATTGCCGGGGGCACCGGGGAGCTGTTTTTT
CDR3: CASTIAGGTGELFF

D: TRBD2
J: TRBJ2-3
V: TRBV7-9
size: -
DNA: TGTGCCAGCAGCTCTGGGACTAGTTCTGCAGATACGCAGTATTTT
CDR3: CASSSGTSSADTQYF

D: TRBD1
J: TRBJ1-2
V: TRBV4-2
size: -
DNA: TGTGCCAGCAGCCAAGAGGACAGGGGGGAGGGCTATGGCTACACCTTC
CDR3: CASSQEDRGEGYGYTF

D: TRBD1
J: TRBJ1-1
V: TRBV27
size: few
DNA: TGTGCCAGCAGTAGGGACAGCAGGAACACTGAAGCTTTCTTT
CDR3: CASSRDSRNTEAFF

D: TRBD1
J: TRBJ2-1
V: TRBV4-1
size: -
DNA: TGCGCCAGCAGCAAAGGGACAGGGATTGGCTACAATGAGCAGTTCTTC
CDR3: CASSKGTGIGYNEQFF

D: TRBD2
J: TRBJ2-7
V: TRBV28
size: -
DNA: TGTGCCAGCAGGGGATTGGCGGGAGGCTCCTACGAGCAGTACTTC
CDR3: CASRGLAGGSYEQYF

D: TRBD1
J: TRBJ1-1
V: TRBV7-9
size: few
DNA: TGTGCCAGCAGCGCGGCCGGGGACAGAGAAGCTTTCTTT
CDR3: CASSAAGDREAFF

D: -
J: TRBJ1-2
V: TRBV16
size: -
DNA: TGTGCCAGCAGCCAATCATCCGTCGGCAACTATGGCTACACCTTC
CDR3: CASSQSSVGNYGYTF

D: -
J: TRBJ1-6
V: TRBV12-3/TRBV12-4
size: few
DNA: TGTGCCAGCAGTTTAGCGCTATACAGGTCCAGTCGTAATTCACCCCTCCACTTT
CDR3: CASSLALYRSSRNSPLHF

D: TRBD1
J: TRBJ1-2
V: TRBV6-2/TRBV6-3
size: -
DNA: TGTGCCAGCAGTGACAGGGGATATGGCTACACCTTC
CDR3: CASSDRGYGYTF

D: -
J: TRBJ2-1
V: TRBV21-1
size: few
DNA: TGTGCCAGCAGTCCAACGCCGGGGGCGCGGGACAATGAGCAGTTCTTC
CDR3: CASSPTPGARDNEQFF

D: TRBD2
J: TRBJ2-1
V: TRBV7-9
size: few
DNA: TGTGCCAGCAGCTCCAGCGGGAGAACCTACAATGAGCAGTTCTTC
CDR3: CASSSSGRTYNEQFF

D: -
J: TRBJ2-7
V: TRBV18
size: few
DNA: TGTGCCAGCTCACTGGGGGACAACGACGAGCAGTACTTC
CDR3: CASSLGDNDEQYF

D: TRBD2
J: TRBJ2-3
V: TRBV4-2
size: -
DNA: TGTGCCAGCAGCCCAACTAGCGGGAGTCAAGATACGCAGTATTTT
CDR3: CASSPTSGSQDTQYF

D: TRBD1
J: TRBJ2-5
V: TRBV7-9
size: -
DNA: TGTGCCAGCAGGCCCCCGGGGGCAGGGGGCTTTGAGACCCAGTACTTC
CDR3: CASRPPGAGGFETQYF

D: -
J: TRBJ2-3
V: TRBV27
size: few
DNA: TGTGCCAGCAGTTCCATGGGCGGACAGCACACAGATACGCAGTATTTT
CDR3: CASSSMGGQHTDTQYF

D: TRBD2
J: TRBJ2-5
V: TRBV11-2
size: -
DNA: TGTGCCAGCAGCTTAGGAGGTAGCGGGGCTGGGCATGGAGAGACCCAGTACTTC
CDR3: CASSLGGSGAGHGETQYF

D: -
J: TRBJ2-7
V: TRBV29-1
size: -
DNA: TGCAGCGTTTGGGACGGGTCGGAGCAGTACTTC
CDR3: CSVWDGSEQYF

D: -
J: TRBJ2-7
V: TRBV27
size: -
DNA: TGTGCCAGCAGTTTCGGGGGTTTGTTAGACTACGAGCAGTACTTC
CDR3: CASSFGGLLDYEQYF

D: -
J: TRBJ1-4
V: TRBV6-1
size: -
DNA: TGTGCCAGCAGTCCCTGGGACCTTCGAAATGAAAAACTGTTTTTT
CDR3: CASSPWDLRNEKLFF

D: TRBD1
J: TRBJ2-5
V: TRBV2
size: -
DNA: TGTGCCAGCACTCTCAGGGGGCATGAGACCCAGTACTTC
CDR3: CASTLRGHETQYF

D: -
J: TRBJ1-1
V: TRBV10-3
size: few
DNA: TGTGCCATCAGTGAGCTGGGTCCGGCTGAAGCTTTCTTT
CDR3: CAISELGPAEAFF

D: -
J: TRBJ2-7
V: TRBV20-1
size: -
DNA: TGCAGTGCTAGAGATCCCCTAGAAGCGGTCGGAGGCTACGAGCAGTACTTC
CDR3: CSARDPLEAVGGYEQYF

D: -
J: TRBJ1-3
V: TRBV27
size: -
DNA: TGTGCCAGCAGTCCGGGACGGAGCTCTGGAAACACCATATATTTT
CDR3: CASSPGRSSGNTIYF

D: -
J: TRBJ1-1
V: TRBV7-2
size: -
DNA: TGTGCCAGCAGCCCATGGGGGAACACTGAAGCTTTCTTT
CDR3: CASSPWGNTEAFF

D: TRBD1
J: TRBJ1-1
V: TRBV6-2/TRBV6-3
size: few
DNA: TGTGCCAGCAGTGACAGGGGAGATCTGAACACTGAAGCTTTCTTT
CDR3: CASSDRGDLNTEAFF

D: TRBD2
J: TRBJ2-1
V: TRBV29-1
size: -
DNA: TGCAGCGTTGAGGGTACTAGCGGGGAATACAATGAGCAGTTCTTC
CDR3: CSVEGTSGEYNEQFF

D: -
J: TRBJ1-5
V: TRBV28
size: many
DNA: TGTGCCAGCAGTCGGGGGTTTGGCAATCAGCCCCAGCATTTT
CDR3: CASSRGFGNQPQHF

D: -
J: TRBJ2-5
V: TRBV24-1
size: few
DNA: TGTGCCACCAGTGATTTGGGCTCTCAAGAGACCCAGTACTTC
CDR3: CATSDLGSQETQYF

D: TRBD2
J: TRBJ2-1
V: TRBV24-1
size: -
DNA: TGTGCCACCAGTGATCGTCTAGCGGGAGGGCCGGGCAATGAGCAGTTCTTC
CDR3: CATSDRLAGGPGNEQFF

D: -
J: TRBJ2-7
V: TRBV20-1
size: -
DNA: TGCAGTGCTAGTGGGTTCCTTCGGGGGGAGCAGTACTTC
CDR3: CSASGFLRGEQYF

D: TRBD2
J: TRBJ2-1
V: TRBV20-1
size: -
DNA: TGCAGTGCTAGAGATGGGGGGGAGGCGGGAGAATCCTACAATGAGCAGTTCTTC
CDR3: CSARDGGEAGESYNEQFF

D: -
J: TRBJ2-3
V: TRBV27
size: -
DNA: TGTGCCAGCAGTTTATCGGGCTCAGATACGCAGTATTTT
CDR3: CASSLSGSDTQYF

D: TRBD2
J: TRBJ2-7
V: TRBV6-5
size: few
DNA: TGTGCCAGCAGTTACATTGTGGAAGCGGGGATCTCCGAGCAGTACTTC
CDR3: CASSYIVEAGISEQYF

D: -
J: TRBJ1-5
V: TRBV21-1
size: -
DNA: TGTGCCAGCAGCAAATCGCGGGACAGAGCTCCTAGCAATCAGCCCCAGCATTTT
CDR3: CASSKSRDRAPSNQPQHF

D: -
J: TRBJ2-1
V: TRBV27
size: -
DNA: TGTGCCAGCAGTCCCCAGGGGTGTGAGCAGTTCTTC
CDR3: CASSPQGCEQFF

D: TRBD2
J: TRBJ2-1
V: TRBV7-2
size: few
DNA: TGTGCCAGCAGCGTGACTAGCGGGGGCTACAATGAGCAGTTCTTC
CDR3: CASSVTSGGYNEQFF

D: TRBD2
J: TRBJ2-3
V: TRBV5-1
size: -
DNA: TGCGCCAGCAGCTTGGACGGACTAGCGGGAGGGACAGATACGCAGTATTTT
CDR3: CASSLDGLAGGTDTQYF

D: -
J: TRBJ2-3
V: TRBV7-9
size: many
DNA: TGTGCCAGCAGCTTAGCGGGGGGCTCAACAGATACGCAGTATTTT
CDR3: CASSLAGGSTDTQYF

D: TRBD2
J: TRBJ2-7
V: TRBV12-3/TRBV12-4
size: -
DNA: TGTGCCAGCAGTTTAGGGCTAGCGGTCGAGCAGTACTTC
CDR3: CASSLGLAVEQYF

D: TRBD2
J: TRBJ2-1
V: TRBV12-3/TRBV12-4
size: -
DNA: TGTGCCAGCAGTCTGACTAGCGGTGAGCAGTTCTTC
CDR3: CASSLTSGEQFF

D: TRBD1
J: TRBJ2-1
V: TRBV7-9
size: -
DNA: TGTGCCAGCAGCTTATTACAGGGGGGATACAATGAGCAGTTCTTC
CDR3: CASSLLQGGYNEQFF